This is a list of T cell receptor beta chains from one sample in a study of cytomegalovirus exposure and HLA in healthy donors. Here immunoSEQ multiplex PCR was the method, and the copy in TCRdb shows in-frame clones only, minus some. The profile shows 90,000 or so clones, 82% of them singletons. Input material: PBMCs. These receptors all come from a man over 45 in good health and CMV-seronegative. CDR3s include the opening cysteine and the closing phenylalanine or tryptophan. D genes are given only for firm matches. Size is stated for part of the rows, as once, few or many counts, or as a class when the clone is expanded.

TRBJ2-1 | TRBV19 | TRBD2 | once | CASSIGWTSGRATYNEQFF | TGTGCCAGTAGTATAGGGTGGACTAGCGGGAGGGCTACCTACAATGAGCAGTTCTTC
TRBJ2-2 | TRBV9 | TRBD1 | - | CASSAADRAFTGELFF | TGTGCCAGCAGTGCGGCGGACAGGGCATTCACCGGGGAGCTGTTTTTT
TRBJ1-4 | TRBV19 | - | - | CASRDPGRPNEKLFF | TGTGCCAGTAGGGACCCGGGAAGACCTAATGAAAAACTGTTTTTT
TRBJ2-5 | TRBV19 | TRBD1 | - | CASSIAGQGQETQYF | TGTGCCAGTAGTATAGCGGGACAGGGCCAAGAGACCCAGTACTTC
TRBJ2-7 | TRBV5-5 | TRBD1 | - | CASSPDRPSGEQYF | TGTGCCAGCAGCCCGGACAGGCCCTCGGGTGAGCAGTACTTC
TRBJ2-1 | TRBV9 | - | - | CASSPRGSYNEQFF | TGTGCCAGCAGCCCTCGAGGGTCCTACAATGAGCAGTTCTTC
TRBJ1-1 | TRBV2 | - | - | CASSSRGTEAFF | TGTGCCAGCAGCTCAAGGGGCACTGAAGCTTTCTTT
TRBJ1-2 | TRBV19 | - | - | CASRPRFIGDGYTF | TGTGCCAGTAGACCCAGGTTTATTGGTGATGGCTACACCTTC
TRBJ2-1 | TRBV9 | TRBD2 | - | CASSSRATSGSENEQFF | TGTGCCAGCAGCTCCCGAGCTACTAGCGGGAGTGAGAATGAGCAGTTCTTC
TRBJ2-1 | TRBV2 | TRBD1 | - | CASSEGRTGSYNEQFF | TGTGCCAGCAGTGAGGGTCGGACAGGATCCTACAATGAGCAGTTCTTC
TRBJ1-1 | TRBV4-1 | TRBD1 | - | CASKWGQQNTEAFF | TGCGCCAGCAAGTGGGGACAGCAAAACACTGAAGCTTTCTTT
TRBJ1-4 | TRBV2 | TRBD1 | - | CASSDRQGFNEKLFF | TGTGCCAGCAGTGATAGACAGGGGTTCAATGAAAAACTGTTTTTT
TRBJ2-3 | TRBV9 | - | - | CASSVGGASTDTQYF | TGTGCCAGCAGCGTAGGTGGAGCAAGCACAGATACGCAGTATTTT
TRBJ2-3 | TRBV5-8 | TRBD2 | - | CASSLGLAENTDTQYF | TGTGCCAGCAGCTTGGGACTAGCGGAGAACACAGATACGCAGTATTTT
TRBJ1-1 | TRBV7-9 | - | - | CASSPPYVNTEAFF | TGTGCCAGCAGCCCCCCGTATGTGAACACTGAAGCTTTCTTT
TRBJ2-5 | TRBV7-7 | TRBD1 | - | CASSLGGLDQETQYF | TGTGCTAGCAGCCTAGGGGGCTTGGACCAAGAGACCCAGTACTTC
TRBJ2-3 | TRBV27 | - | - | CASSFSSRSTDTQYF | TGTGCCAGCAGTTTTAGTTCCCGAAGTACAGATACGCAGTATTTT
TRBJ1-3 | TRBV6-5 | TRBD1 | - | CTTATGAGNTIYF | TGTACCACGGCGACAGGGGCTGGAAACACCATATATTTT
TRBJ2-5 | TRBV19 | TRBD2 | few | CASSIGASGGETQYF | TGTGCCAGTAGTATTGGGGCTAGCGGAGGGGAGACCCAGTACTTC
TRBJ2-2 | TRBV15 | TRBD2 | - | CATSSLRGRAAGELFF | TGTGCCACCAGCTCCCTCCGCGGGAGGGCCGCCGGGGAGCTGTTTTTT
TRBJ1-1 | TRBV28 | TRBD1 | - | CASSPPDRGGTEAFF | TGTGCCAGCAGTCCTCCGGACAGGGGAGGCACTGAAGCTTTCTTT
TRBJ2-2 | TRBV19 | TRBD2 | - | CASSPPLLAGGLFPAGELFF | TGTGCCAGTAGCCCCCCTCTGCTAGCGGGAGGTTTGTTCCCCGCCGGGGAGCTGTTTTTT
TRBJ2-5 | TRBV19 | - | - | CASSNTVGETQYF | TGTGCCAGTAGTAATACAGTTGGAGAGACCCAGTACTTC
TRBJ1-1 | TRBV6-5 | - | - | CASSYRLYTEAFF | TGTGCCAGCAGTTATAGACTGTACACTGAAGCTTTCTTT
TRBJ2-5 | TRBV9 | - | - | CASSVSGYQETQYF | TGTGCCAGCAGCGTTAGCGGTTACCAAGAGACCCAGTACTTC
TRBJ2-3 | TRBV4-2 | - | - | CASSQDVAATDTQYF | TGTGCCAGCAGCCAAGACGTAGCGGCCACAGATACGCAGTATTTT
TRBJ2-7 | TRBV7-2 | TRBD2 | - | CASSLLAGGSVEQYF | TGTGCCAGCAGCTTACTAGCGGGAGGCTCGGTCGAGCAGTACTTC
TRBJ1-1 | TRBV10-3 | - | - | CAISERTVNTEAFF | TGTGCCATCAGTGAGCGGACAGTGAACACTGAAGCTTTCTTT
TRBJ1-4 | TRBV6-1 | TRBD1 | - | CASSDRDRGQEKLFF | TGTGCCAGCAGTGACCGGGACAGGGGGCAAGAAAAACTGTTTTTT
TRBJ2-6 | TRBV27 | TRBD1 | once | CASGLYSGTGEPGANVLTF | TGTGCCAGCGGCTTATACTCCGGGACAGGAGAGCCTGGGGCCAACGTCCTGACTTTC
TRBJ2-4 | TRBV19 | - | - | CASSKDRNIQYF | TGTGCCAGTAGTAAGGACAGAAACATTCAGTACTTC
TRBJ2-4 | TRBV27 | - | - | CASSPSQGSKNIQYF | TGTGCCAGCAGTCCCTCTCAAGGGAGCAAAAACATTCAGTACTTC
TRBJ2-1 | TRBV4-2 | - | - | CASSQAGAGTESNEQFF | TGTGCCAGCAGCCAAGCTGGTGCGGGCACTGAATCCAATGAGCAGTTCTTC
TRBJ2-7 | TRBV6-5 | TRBD1 | few | CASRTGAYEQYF | TGTGCCAGTCGGACAGGTGCCTACGAGCAGTACTTC
TRBJ1-6 | TRBV6-1 | - | - | CASSGPRLSPLHF | TGTGCCAGCAGTGGTCCGAGACTTTCACCCCTCCACTTT
TRBJ2-1 | TRBV27 | - | few | CASRTSGLSYNEQFF | TGTGCCAGCAGAACGAGCGGGCTGTCCTACAATGAGCAGTTCTTC